The 14 T cell receptor beta chains below were found in one sample sequenced in a study of T cell changes during pregnancy in multiple sclerosis. Clones were read by immunoSEQ multiplex PCR, and TCRdb kept only the in-frame ones, dropping some. This repertoire shows around 92,000 clones, about 94% found once; its top ten account for 2.2%. Here the sequenced sample was peripheral blood, taken in the third trimester of pregnancy. These receptors all stem from a female donor with multiple sclerosis, enrolled in a pregnancy study.

The chain has TRBV25-1 and TRBJ2-1; TRBD2 agrees at 8 bases. V dropped 3 bases and J dropped 13; count of bases not matched to a gene: 2. Germline CDR1 and CDR2: MGHDK and SYGVNS. The CDR3 length is 11 residues. CDR3: CASSDGGAQFF. CDR3 nucleotides: TGTGCCAGCAGTGACGGGGGGGCCCAGTTCTTC.

The chain has TRBV6-1 and TRBJ2-1, with D unclear. Germline V gene lookup returns CDR1 MNHNS and CDR2 SASEGT. CDR3 length: 13 residues. V lost 2 bases and J 6 bases, leaving 8 bases between the germline ends. The CDR3: CASSERQANEQFF. CDR3 nucleotides: TGTGCCAGCAGTGAACGGCAGGCCAATGAGCAGTTCTTC.

This clone was detected only a few times. The chain combines TRBV5-1 with TRBJ1-1; 7 bases line up with TRBD1. The V and J ends lost 4 bases and 2 bases, in that order; junction bases with no gene match: 5. Germline CDR1 SGHRS, CDR2 YFSETQ. The CDR3 consists of 14 residues. DNA of the CDR3: TGCGCCAGCAGCCTATGGGACAGCAACACTGAAGCTTTCTTT. Translating gives CASSLWDSNTEAFF. Using reference TRBV5-1 and TRBJ1-1 for the parts outside the CDR3, the full variable domain is KAGVTQTPRYLIKTRGQQVTLSCSPISGHRSVSWYQQTPGQGLQFLFEYFSETQRNKGNFPGRFSGRQFSNSRSEMNVSTLELGDSALYLCASSLWDSNTEAFFGQGTRLTVV.

This chain links TRBV7-9 with TRBJ1-5; 7 bases align to TRBD1. This CDR3 is built from 15 residues. J lost 2 bases, V lost 1 base, and 2 bases had no gene match. Germline CDR1 SEHNR, CDR2 FQNEAQ (reference sequence). As DNA, the CDR3 is TGTGCCAGCAGCTTAGAGGGGGCTGGCAATCAGCCCCAGCATTTT. It encodes CASSLEGAGNQPQHF.

The rearrangement links TRBV7-9 to TRBJ2-5, with a possible D match to TRBD2 (5 bases). The CDR3 is 15 residues long. Germline V gene data show CDR1 as SEHNR and CDR2 as FQNEAQ (reference sequence). Trimming left V 6 bases short and J 4 bases short, with 18 bases between. The CDR3: CASSLVRRVIETQYF. As DNA, the CDR3 is TGTGCCAGCAGTCTAGTGCGGCGGGTTATAGAGACCCAGTACTTC.

J is TRBJ1-1 and V is TRBV28, with D perhaps matching TRBD1 (5 bases). The germline gives CDR1 MDHEN, CDR2 SYDVKM. The V gene lost 11 bases and the J gene lost 11 bases, with 21 bases spanning the gap. This CDR3 is built from 12 residues. CDR3 in DNA: TGTGCCCTCACCTCCGGGGAGGGGAACGCTTTCTTT. Its protein product is CALTSGEGNAFF.

This sequence joins TRBV29-1 and TRBJ1-4, with 7 bases matching TRBD1. This CDR3 contains 12 residues. The V gene end was trimmed by 0 bases and the J gene end by 12 bases; junction bases not matched to a gene: 4. Germline V gene lookup returns CDR1 SQVTM and CDR2 ANQGSEA. The CDR3 DNA reads as TGCAGCGTTGAAGACAACGACAGGGAACTGTTTTTT. It yields the protein CSVEDNDRELFF.

Remarks on this clone: This CDR3 is also generated by other DNA sequences in the sample. The chain has TRBV19 and TRBJ2-1; TRBD2 matches 11 bases. Germline CDR1 LNHDA, CDR2 SQIVND (reference sequence). Germline trimming cut 1 base from V and 6 bases from J; bases unmatched to any gene: 2. The CDR3 spans 15 residues. Here the CDR3 DNA reads TGTGCCAGTAGTATAGGAACTAGCGGGAGCAATGAGCAGTTCTTC. It translates to CASSIGTSGSNEQFF.

V is TRBV7-2 and J is TRBJ1-3; D gene uncertain. The CDR3 contains 15 residues. Germline CDR1 reads SGHTA; CDR2 reads FQGNSA. V lost 6 bases and J lost 4, with 16 bases in between. The CDR3 coding sequence is TGTGCCAGCAGTCCCAAGACACGCTGGGGAAACACCATATATTTT. Its translation: CASSPKTRWGNTIYF.

This chain uses TRBV10-3 with TRBJ2-1, with D perhaps TRBD2 (5 bases). The length of the CDR3 is 14 residues. The germline V and J ends were trimmed by 10 bases and 9 bases, with 22 bases remaining between them. The germline V gene has CDR1 ENHRY and CDR2 SYGVKD. The CDR3 protein is CATKAVTSPGEQFF. Written as DNA, the CDR3 is TGTGCCACCAAGGCTGTTACTAGTCCCGGTGAGCAGTTCTTC.

The chain carries TRBV2 and TRBJ2-3; a possible D gene is TRBD1 (7 bases). V was trimmed by 7 bases and J by 1 base, leaving 27 bases between them. This CDR3 comprises 19 residues. Germline assignment: CDR1 SNHLY and CDR2 FYNNEI. In DNA form, the CDR3 reads TGTGCCAGCACGGAGGGCCCCCCTGTGACAGGGTTAGGCACAGATACGCAGTATTTT. This encodes CASTEGPPVTGLGTDTQYF. Together with reference TRBV2 and TRBJ2-3, the CDR3 gives the full variable domain: EPEVTQTPSHQVTQMGQEVILRCVPISNHLYFYWYRQILGQKVEFLVSFYNNEISEKSEIFDDQFSVERPDGSNFTLKIRSTKLEDSAMYFCASTEGPPVTGLGTDTQYFGPGTRLTVL.

The chain recombines TRBV29-1 with TRBJ2-1; 7 positions agree with TRBD2. Germline CDR1 SQVTM, CDR2 ANQGSEA. CDR3 length: 15 amino acids. After removal of 4 bases from V and 0 bases from J, the junction contained 6 bases not matched to a gene. This CDR3 is CSVVRRESSYNEQFF. The CDR3 region has the DNA TGCAGCGTTGTCCGGCGGGAGAGCTCCTACAATGAGCAGTTCTTC.

Of note for this clone: One junction end disagrees with the germline gene, perhaps due to a read error. The gene calls are TRBV6-5 and TRBJ2-7, with 13 bases that match TRBD2. The CDR3 consists of 15 residues. Germline V gene sequence: CDR1 MNHEY, CDR2 SVGAGI. The CDR3 protein is CASSPTLTSGRARIF. The CDR3 coding sequence is TGTGCCAGCAGCCCCACCCTCACTAGCGGGAGGGCTAGGATTTTC.

The count of this clone is one. The V and J genes are TRBV6-1 and TRBJ2-3; tentative D call: TRBD2 (5 bases). Germline loops: CDR1 MNHNS, CDR2 SASEGT. The CDR3 is 14 residues long. V gave up 2 bases and J gave up 8 bases, with 14 bases separating them. The CDR3: CASSELALAGTQYF. The CDR3, as DNA: TGTGCCAGCAGTGAACTCGCCCTAGCTGGTACGCAGTATTTT.